This T cell receptor (beta chain) was found in a study of blood T cell repertoires in COVID-19. This CDR3 spans 13 amino acids. The V gene end was trimmed by 5 bases and the J gene end by 10 bases; junction bases not matched to a gene: 6. Germline CDR1 reads GTSNPN; CDR2 reads SVGIG (reference sequence). The repertoire was sequenced with immunoSEQ multiplex PCR; TCRdb's copy has only in-frame clones and lacks some. The data show 160,000 or so clones, over 75% seen once. The chain combines TRBV30 with TRBJ1-6; 9 bases fit TRBD1. This TCR came from a man aged 65-85 years with active or convalescent COVID-19. Sequenced sample: peripheral blood. CDR3 amino acids: CAWAGQGVSPLHF. The CDR3 DNA reads as TGTGCCTGGGCGGGACAGGGTGTGTCACCCCTCCACTTT.